This TCR beta chain originates from a study of blood T cell repertoires in COVID-19. Study context: The study drew acute and convalescent COVID-19 samples from the United States, Italy and Spain. The analysed material was cDNA or gDNA that came from T cells, B-cell-depleted T cells, or PBMCs.

The authors' processing: Nucleated cell number was recorded as an estimate derived from reference gene primer amplification. Sequencing was performed with immunoSEQ multiplex PCR; in TCRdb, only in-frame clones are kept and a portion is missing. That table supplies the V and J calls and clone size; D and trimming were determined from the DNA. The sample contains fewer than 55,000 clones, around 81% of which appear only once. V lost 0 bases and J lost 2, with 9 bases in between. Germline V lookup: CDR1 SGDLS, CDR2 YYNGEE. The CDR3 runs 14 residues. Sequences were obtained from peripheral blood. The sequence derives from a man in his 70s with active COVID-19. This sequence joins TRBV9 and TRBJ2-7; the D gene is possibly TRBD2 (5 bases). The CDR3 is CASSVDGRAYEQYF. Here the CDR3 DNA reads TGTGCCAGCAGCGTAGATGGGCGGGCCTACGAGCAGTACTTC.